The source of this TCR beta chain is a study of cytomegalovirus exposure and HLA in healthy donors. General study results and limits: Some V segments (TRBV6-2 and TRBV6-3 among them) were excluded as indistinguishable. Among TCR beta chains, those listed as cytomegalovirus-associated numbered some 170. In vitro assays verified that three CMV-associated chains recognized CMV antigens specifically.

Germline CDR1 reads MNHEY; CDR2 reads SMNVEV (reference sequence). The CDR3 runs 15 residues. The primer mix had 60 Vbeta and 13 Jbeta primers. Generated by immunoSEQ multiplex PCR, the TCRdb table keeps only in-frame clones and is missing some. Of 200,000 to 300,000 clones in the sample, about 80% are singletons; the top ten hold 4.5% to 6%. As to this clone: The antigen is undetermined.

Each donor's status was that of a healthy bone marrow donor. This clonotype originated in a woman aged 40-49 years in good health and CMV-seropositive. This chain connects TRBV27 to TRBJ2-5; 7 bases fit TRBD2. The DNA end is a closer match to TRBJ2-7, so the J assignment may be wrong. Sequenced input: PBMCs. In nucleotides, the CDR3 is TGTGCCAGCAGACCAGCGGGATGGAGCTCCTACGAGCAGTACTTC. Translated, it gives CASRPAGWSSYEQYF.